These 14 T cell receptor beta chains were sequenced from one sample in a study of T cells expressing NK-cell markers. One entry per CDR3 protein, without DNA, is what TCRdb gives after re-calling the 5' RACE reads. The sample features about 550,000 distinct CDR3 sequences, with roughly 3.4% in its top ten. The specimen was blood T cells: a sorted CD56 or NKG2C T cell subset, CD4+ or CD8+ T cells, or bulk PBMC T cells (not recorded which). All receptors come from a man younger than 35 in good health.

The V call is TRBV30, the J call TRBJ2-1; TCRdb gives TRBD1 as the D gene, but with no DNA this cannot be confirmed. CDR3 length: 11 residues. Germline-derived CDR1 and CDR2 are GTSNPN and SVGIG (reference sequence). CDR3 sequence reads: CAWKWDTVEFF.

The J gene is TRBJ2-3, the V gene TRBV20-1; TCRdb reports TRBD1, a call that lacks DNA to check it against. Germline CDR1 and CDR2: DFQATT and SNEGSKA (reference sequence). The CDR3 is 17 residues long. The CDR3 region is CSARSTAGVGFTDTQYF.

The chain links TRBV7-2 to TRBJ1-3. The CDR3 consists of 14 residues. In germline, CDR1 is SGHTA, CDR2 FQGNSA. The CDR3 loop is CASRFKGTGNTIYF. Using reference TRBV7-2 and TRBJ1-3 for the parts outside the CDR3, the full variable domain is GAGVSQSPSNKVTEKGKDVELRCDPISGHTALYWYRQSLGQGLEFLIYFQGNSAPDKSGLPSDRFSAERTGGSVSTLTIQRTQQEDSAVYLCASRFKGTGNTIYFGEGSWLTVV.

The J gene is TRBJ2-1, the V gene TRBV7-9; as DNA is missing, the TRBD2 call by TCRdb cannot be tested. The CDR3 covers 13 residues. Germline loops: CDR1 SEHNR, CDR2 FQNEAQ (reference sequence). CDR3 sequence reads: CASRSGSDGGQFF.

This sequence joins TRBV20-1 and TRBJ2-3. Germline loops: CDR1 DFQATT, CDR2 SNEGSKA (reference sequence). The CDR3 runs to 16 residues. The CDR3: CSVPAINSLSTDTQYF.

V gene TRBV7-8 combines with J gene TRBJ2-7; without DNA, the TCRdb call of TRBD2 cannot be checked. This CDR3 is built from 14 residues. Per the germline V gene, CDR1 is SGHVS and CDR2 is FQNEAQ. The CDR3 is CASSLGRELNEQYF.

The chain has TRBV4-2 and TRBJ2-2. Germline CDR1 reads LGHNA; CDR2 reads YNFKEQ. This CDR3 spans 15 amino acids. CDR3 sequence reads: CASSQALAGTGELFF.

The CDR3 sequence: CASSLVLPPGHIQETQYF. This chain uses TRBV11-1 with TRBJ2-5; TCRdb lists TRBD1, though no DNA is available to test this call. Germline CDR1 and CDR2: SGHAT and FQDESV (reference sequence). This CDR3 spans 18 amino acids. Based on the CDR3 plus reference TRBV11-1 and TRBJ2-5, the full variable domain is EAEVAQSPRYKITEKSQAVAFWCDPISGHATLYWYRQILGQGPELLVQFQDESVVDDSQLPKDRFSAERLKGVDSTLKIQPAELGDSAMYLCASSLVLPPGHIQETQYFGPGTRLLVL.

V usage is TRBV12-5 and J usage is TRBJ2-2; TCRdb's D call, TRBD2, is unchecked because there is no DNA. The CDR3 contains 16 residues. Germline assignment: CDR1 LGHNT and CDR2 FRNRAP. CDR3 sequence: CASGPVSGSNTGELFF.

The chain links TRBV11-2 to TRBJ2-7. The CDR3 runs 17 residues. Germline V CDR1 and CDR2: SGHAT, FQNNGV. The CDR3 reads CASSLGWKVGSPYEQYF. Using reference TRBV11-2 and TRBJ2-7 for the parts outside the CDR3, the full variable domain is EAGVAQSPRYKIIEKRQSVAFWCNPISGHATLYWYQQILGQGPKLLIQFQNNGVVDDSQLPKDRFSAERLKGVDSTLKIQPAKLEDSAVYLCASSLGWKVGSPYEQYFGPGTRLTVT.

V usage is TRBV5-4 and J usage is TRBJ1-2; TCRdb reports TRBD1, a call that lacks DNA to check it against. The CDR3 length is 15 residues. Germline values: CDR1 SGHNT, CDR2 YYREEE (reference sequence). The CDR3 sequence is CASSFPGTANYGYTF.

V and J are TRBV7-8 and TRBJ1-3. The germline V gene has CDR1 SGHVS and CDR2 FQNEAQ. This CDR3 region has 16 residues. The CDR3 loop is CASSLDFIRSGNTIYF.

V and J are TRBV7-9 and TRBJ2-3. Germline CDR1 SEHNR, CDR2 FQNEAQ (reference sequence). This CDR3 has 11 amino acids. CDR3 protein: CATPDLNTQYF.

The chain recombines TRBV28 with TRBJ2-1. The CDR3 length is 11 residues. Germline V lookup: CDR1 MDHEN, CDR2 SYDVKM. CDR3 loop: CASERHNEQFF.